This T cell receptor beta chain was recorded in a study of T-cell memory formation after mild COVID-19. The CDR3 loop spans 19 amino acids. Germline V gene lookup returns CDR1 SGHAT and CDR2 FQNNGV. The V segment lost 5 bases and the J segment 5 bases; nucleotides outside the gene matches: 19. As for this clonotype: Antigen unknown.

Using constant-segment primers, 5'RACE produced TCR alpha and TCR beta cDNA libraries carrying sample barcodes and UMIs. Using its own MiXCR run on the 5' RACE reads, TCRdb lists one record per CDR3 protein. Here the sample spans a few hundred thousand distinct CDR3 sequences, roughly a fifth being singletons. Findings and caveats of the study: Within pre-infection memory, some responding clones were found, suggesting cross-reactive memory joined.

The chain couples TRBV11-2 to TRBJ2-1; 9 nucleotides align to TRBD2. Sequencing input: PBMCs or a T cell subset sorted from them (not recorded which). The sequence was collected from a man younger than 35 who had mild COVID-19 (a few samples of this study predate the infection). Cell type and time point are not known. Written as DNA, the CDR3 is TGTGCCAGCAGCCGTAGGATAGGTAGCGGGGGCCCCACGAACAATGAGCAGTTCTTC. Its translation: CASSRRIGSGGPTNNEQFF.